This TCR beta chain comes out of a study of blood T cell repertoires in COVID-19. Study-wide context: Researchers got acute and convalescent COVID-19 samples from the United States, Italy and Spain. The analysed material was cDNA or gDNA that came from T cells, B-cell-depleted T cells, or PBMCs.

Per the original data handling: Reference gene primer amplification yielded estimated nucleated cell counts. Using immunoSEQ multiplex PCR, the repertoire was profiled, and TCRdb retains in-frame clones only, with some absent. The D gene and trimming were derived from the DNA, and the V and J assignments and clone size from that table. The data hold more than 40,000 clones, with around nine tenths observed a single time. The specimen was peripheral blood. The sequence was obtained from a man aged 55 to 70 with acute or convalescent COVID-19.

CDR3 coding DNA: TGTGCCAGCAGCCAACCTGACAGGGACCACACCGGGGAGCTGTTTTTT. Residues: CASSQPDRDHTGELFF. The chain carries TRBV3-1 (or the pseudogene TRBV3-2) and TRBJ2-2; 7 bases fit TRBD1. The CDR3 has 16 residues. Trimming removed 2 bases from V and 3 bases from J; junction bases left unmatched: 6. Germline CDR1 reads LGHDT; CDR2 reads YNNKEL (reference sequence).